The next 11 T cell receptor beta chains were all read from a single sample in a study of shared T cell receptors in the human thymus. Profiling relied on immunoSEQ multiplex PCR, and the TCRdb table lists in-frame clones only, not all of them. The sample consists of approximately 490,000 clones, 70% to 80% of them appearing once. The same sample was also studied in work on human thymus T cells.

Sequenced: thymocytes. All receptors derive from a boy in the first two years of life with a congenital heart defect.

This chain uses TRBV14 with TRBJ1-1; maybe TRBD1 (6 bases). The germline V and J ends were trimmed by 5 bases and 3 bases, with 10 bases remaining between them. From germline, CDR1 is SGHDN and CDR2 FVKESK. This CDR3 is built from 13 residues. CDR3 nucleotides: TGTGCCAGCAGCGCCTACAGGGACACTGAAGCTTTCTTT. Protein: CASSAYRDTEAFF.

This clone appeared a single time. The chain combines TRBV30 with TRBJ2-7; possibly TRBD2 for D (6 bases). Trimming removed 0 bases from V and 6 bases from J, with 15 bases in between. The germline V gene has CDR1 GTSNPN and CDR2 SVGIG (reference sequence). The CDR3 totals 14 residues. The CDR3 reads CAWSVRGQEGEQYF. In DNA, the CDR3 is TGTGCCTGGAGTGTACGTGGTCAGGAGGGCGAGCAGTACTTC. Combining the CDR3 with reference TRBV30 and TRBJ2-7 gives the whole variable domain SQTIHQWPATLVQPVGSPLSLECTVEGTSNPNLYWYRQAAGRGLQLLFYSVGIGQISSEVPQNLSASRPQDRQFILSSKKLLLSDSGFYLCAWSVRGQEGEQYFGPGTRLTVT.

The V and J genes are TRBV7-3 and TRBJ2-2; TRBD2 might be the D (7 bases). CDR1 SGHTA and CDR2 FQGTGA come from the germline V gene. V dropped 4 bases and J dropped 3 bases, with 15 bases sitting between them. The CDR3 has 16 amino acids. The CDR3 loop is CASSSAGQHYTGELFF. CDR3 bases: TGTGCCAGCAGCTCAGCGGGACAACACTACACCGGGGAGCTGTTTTTT.

This clone was recorded a few times. V gene TRBV7-2 combines with J gene TRBJ2-7, with a tentative D call TRBD1 (6 bases). The CDR3 runs to 14 residues. Germline V lookup: CDR1 SGHTA, CDR2 FQGNSA. V was clipped by 1 base and J by 6 bases, with 13 bases between them. The CDR3 spells CASSLGGTYGEQYF. For the CDR3, the DNA is TGTGCCAGCAGCTTAGGGGGGACATACGGCGAGCAGTACTTC.

The rearrangement uses TRBV4-1 and TRBJ2-1; 7 positions match TRBD2. CDR1 MGHRA and CDR2 YSYEKL come from the germline V gene. V lost 4 bases, J lost 2 bases, and 11 bases stayed unmatched. This CDR3 is built from 17 residues. The CDR3 sequence is CASSPREGTETYNEQFF. The CDR3, as DNA: TGCGCCAGCAGCCCCAGGGAGGGAACGGAGACCTACAATGAGCAGTTCTTC.

The rearrangement uses TRBV30 and TRBJ1-2, with 9 bases aligning to TRBD1. The V and J ends lost 6 bases and 4 bases, in that order; junction bases with no gene match: 6. CDR1 is GTSNPN and CDR2 is SVGIG in the germline V gene (reference sequence). The CDR3 length is 13 residues. The CDR3 sequence: CACTGQGRYGYTF. Written as DNA, the CDR3 is TGTGCCTGTACGGGACAGGGACGCTATGGCTACACCTTC.

This chain links TRBV18 with TRBJ2-7, with D possibly being TRBD1 (8 bases). Trimming took off 3 bases at V and 5 bases at J, with 17 bases between the two ends. In germline, CDR1 is KGHSH, CDR2 LQKENI. The CDR3 covers 15 residues. The CDR3 nucleotides are TGTGCCAGCTCACCTCTTGGACAGGGAGGGAACGAGCAGTACTTC. This translates into CASSPLGQGGNEQYF.

The chain has TRBV11-2 and TRBJ1-1; weak D call: TRBD1 (6 bases). This CDR3 is 10 amino acids long. From germline, CDR1 is SGHAT and CDR2 FQNNGV. Deletions cut 9 bases from V and 9 bases from J, with 11 bases between. CDR3 DNA: TGTGCCAGTAAGGGACACCAAGCTTTCTTT. It translates to CASKGHQAFF.

The rearrangement links TRBV15 to TRBJ2-5, with 13 bases fitting TRBD2. This CDR3 has 17 residues. V shed 0 bases, J shed 2 bases, and the junction held 3 bases outside the gene matches. Germline values: CDR1 LNHNV, CDR2 YYDKDF (reference sequence). DNA of the CDR3: TGTGCCACCAGCAGAGATCTGGGACTAGCGGGACAAGAGACCCAGTACTTC. It encodes CATSRDLGLAGQETQYF.

This clone turned up a few times. This chain uses TRBV7-2 with TRBJ2-7; TRBD1 agrees at 7 bases. Germline V CDR1 and CDR2: SGHTA, FQGNSA. The CDR3 has 18 residues. Germline trimming cut 5 bases from V and 0 bases from J; bases unmatched to any gene: 16. The CDR3 reads CASSIMLIRDRGSYEQYF. CDR3 in DNA: TGTGCCAGCAGCATCATGTTGATCCGGGACAGAGGCTCCTACGAGCAGTACTTC.

This chain's CDR3 is CATQGARHEQYF. DNA of the CDR3: TGTGCTACCCAGGGGGCGCGCCACGAGCAGTACTTC. This chain uses TRBV25-1 with TRBJ2-7; 8 nucleotides agree with TRBD1. This CDR3 contains 12 residues. Germline CDR1 reads MGHDK; CDR2 reads SYGVNS.